This T cell receptor beta chain appears in the sequencing data of a study of T-cell reconstitution after alpha-beta-depleted transplantation in children. Study-wide points: High day-60 TCRbeta diversity in some patients came from surviving recipient T cells and thymic progenitors. Approximately two months post-transplant, alpha-beta T cells reportedly originated from several hundred expanded graft clones. Newly made T cells mostly supplied T-cell counts and diversity one year after transplant.

About this clonotype itself: The antigen remains unidentified.

Germline trimming cut 6 bases from V and 4 bases from J; bases unmatched to any gene: 5. Germline-derived CDR1 and CDR2 are MNHNS and SASEGT. This CDR3 region has 15 residues. Preparation of the TCRbeta library was carried out with unique molecular identifiers. TCRdb used MiXCR to reprocess the PCR reads, holding one entry per CDR3 protein. In the table there are 350,000 to 500,000 distinct CDR3 sequences, around 46% of which are singletons. Here the sequenced sample was PBMCs, taken before TCRalphabeta/CD19-depleted stem cell transplant. The rearrangement joins TRBV6-1 to TRBJ2-1; 11 nucleotides line up with TRBD2. The sequence was collected from a girl aged 2 to 10 with aplastic anemia, due to receive a stem cell transplant. The CDR3 sequence: CASRTTSGGYNEQFF. The CDR3 bases are TGTGCCAGCAGAACCACTAGCGGGGGATACAATGAGCAGTTCTTC.